A selection of T cell receptor beta chains follows, all from one sample in a study of CXCR3-negative and CXCR3-positive naive CD8 T cells. TCRdb re-called the 5' RACE reads; every CDR3 protein appears as one record, without DNA. This repertoire comprises 45,000 to 75,000 distinct CDR3 sequences; its ten largest clones make up around 0.4%. Sequences were obtained from naive CXCR3- CD8+ T cells from blood. These TCRs come from a human donor in good health. Some clones in this sample may be carry-over from other donors' samples. The CDR3 runs from the conserved cysteine through the conserved F or W. Some rows mark clone size as missing; the rest say once, few, many or name a class of expanded clone.

>TRBV7-9|-|TRBJ1-2
CASSLQGAPGYTF
>TRBV9|-|TRBJ2-1
CASSVEGSNEQFF
>TRBV7-3|medium-sized|TRBJ1-1
CASSWTGNTEAFF
>TRBV12-3/TRBV12-4|-|TRBJ2-1
CASSPSGGAHEQFF
>TRBV20-1|-|TRBJ2-3
CSARGPPGTDTQYF
>TRBV5-1|-|TRBJ2-5
CASAGTPIQETQYF
>TRBV27|-|TRBJ1-5
CASSSTGFSQPQHF
>TRBV12-3/TRBV12-4|-|TRBJ1-1
CASYLGITEAFF
>TRBV5-1|-|TRBJ2-5
CASSLYRGQETQYF
>TRBV12-3/TRBV12-4|-|TRBJ2-7
CASNRGQGAHEQYF
>TRBV7-6|-|TRBJ2-7
CASSLKMGPYYEQYF
>TRBV27|-|TRBJ1-1
CASRRGWRDTEAFF
>TRBV5-1|-|TRBJ2-7
CASCLGDSRDVYEQYF
>TRBV20-1|-|TRBJ2-7
CSARTPKAYEQYF
>TRBV4-2|-|TRBJ2-6
CASTPFGGLSGANVLTF
>TRBV12-3/TRBV12-4|-|TRBJ1-3
CASSSSSGNTIYF
>TRBV27|-|TRBJ2-1
CASSFYDYNEQFF
>TRBV20-1|-|TRBJ2-3
CSAFGRVDAARPPTDTQYF
>TRBV23-1|-|TRBJ1-1
CASSQPSGTVGYTEAFF
>TRBV19|-|TRBJ2-1
CASSHLGGSSYNEQFF
>TRBV14|-|TRBJ2-7
CASSQVKLTRHEQYF
>TRBV25-1|-|TRBJ2-7
CARSEYRLAGGTASYEQYF
>TRBV12-3/TRBV12-4|-|TRBJ2-1
CASTGTGSYNEQFF